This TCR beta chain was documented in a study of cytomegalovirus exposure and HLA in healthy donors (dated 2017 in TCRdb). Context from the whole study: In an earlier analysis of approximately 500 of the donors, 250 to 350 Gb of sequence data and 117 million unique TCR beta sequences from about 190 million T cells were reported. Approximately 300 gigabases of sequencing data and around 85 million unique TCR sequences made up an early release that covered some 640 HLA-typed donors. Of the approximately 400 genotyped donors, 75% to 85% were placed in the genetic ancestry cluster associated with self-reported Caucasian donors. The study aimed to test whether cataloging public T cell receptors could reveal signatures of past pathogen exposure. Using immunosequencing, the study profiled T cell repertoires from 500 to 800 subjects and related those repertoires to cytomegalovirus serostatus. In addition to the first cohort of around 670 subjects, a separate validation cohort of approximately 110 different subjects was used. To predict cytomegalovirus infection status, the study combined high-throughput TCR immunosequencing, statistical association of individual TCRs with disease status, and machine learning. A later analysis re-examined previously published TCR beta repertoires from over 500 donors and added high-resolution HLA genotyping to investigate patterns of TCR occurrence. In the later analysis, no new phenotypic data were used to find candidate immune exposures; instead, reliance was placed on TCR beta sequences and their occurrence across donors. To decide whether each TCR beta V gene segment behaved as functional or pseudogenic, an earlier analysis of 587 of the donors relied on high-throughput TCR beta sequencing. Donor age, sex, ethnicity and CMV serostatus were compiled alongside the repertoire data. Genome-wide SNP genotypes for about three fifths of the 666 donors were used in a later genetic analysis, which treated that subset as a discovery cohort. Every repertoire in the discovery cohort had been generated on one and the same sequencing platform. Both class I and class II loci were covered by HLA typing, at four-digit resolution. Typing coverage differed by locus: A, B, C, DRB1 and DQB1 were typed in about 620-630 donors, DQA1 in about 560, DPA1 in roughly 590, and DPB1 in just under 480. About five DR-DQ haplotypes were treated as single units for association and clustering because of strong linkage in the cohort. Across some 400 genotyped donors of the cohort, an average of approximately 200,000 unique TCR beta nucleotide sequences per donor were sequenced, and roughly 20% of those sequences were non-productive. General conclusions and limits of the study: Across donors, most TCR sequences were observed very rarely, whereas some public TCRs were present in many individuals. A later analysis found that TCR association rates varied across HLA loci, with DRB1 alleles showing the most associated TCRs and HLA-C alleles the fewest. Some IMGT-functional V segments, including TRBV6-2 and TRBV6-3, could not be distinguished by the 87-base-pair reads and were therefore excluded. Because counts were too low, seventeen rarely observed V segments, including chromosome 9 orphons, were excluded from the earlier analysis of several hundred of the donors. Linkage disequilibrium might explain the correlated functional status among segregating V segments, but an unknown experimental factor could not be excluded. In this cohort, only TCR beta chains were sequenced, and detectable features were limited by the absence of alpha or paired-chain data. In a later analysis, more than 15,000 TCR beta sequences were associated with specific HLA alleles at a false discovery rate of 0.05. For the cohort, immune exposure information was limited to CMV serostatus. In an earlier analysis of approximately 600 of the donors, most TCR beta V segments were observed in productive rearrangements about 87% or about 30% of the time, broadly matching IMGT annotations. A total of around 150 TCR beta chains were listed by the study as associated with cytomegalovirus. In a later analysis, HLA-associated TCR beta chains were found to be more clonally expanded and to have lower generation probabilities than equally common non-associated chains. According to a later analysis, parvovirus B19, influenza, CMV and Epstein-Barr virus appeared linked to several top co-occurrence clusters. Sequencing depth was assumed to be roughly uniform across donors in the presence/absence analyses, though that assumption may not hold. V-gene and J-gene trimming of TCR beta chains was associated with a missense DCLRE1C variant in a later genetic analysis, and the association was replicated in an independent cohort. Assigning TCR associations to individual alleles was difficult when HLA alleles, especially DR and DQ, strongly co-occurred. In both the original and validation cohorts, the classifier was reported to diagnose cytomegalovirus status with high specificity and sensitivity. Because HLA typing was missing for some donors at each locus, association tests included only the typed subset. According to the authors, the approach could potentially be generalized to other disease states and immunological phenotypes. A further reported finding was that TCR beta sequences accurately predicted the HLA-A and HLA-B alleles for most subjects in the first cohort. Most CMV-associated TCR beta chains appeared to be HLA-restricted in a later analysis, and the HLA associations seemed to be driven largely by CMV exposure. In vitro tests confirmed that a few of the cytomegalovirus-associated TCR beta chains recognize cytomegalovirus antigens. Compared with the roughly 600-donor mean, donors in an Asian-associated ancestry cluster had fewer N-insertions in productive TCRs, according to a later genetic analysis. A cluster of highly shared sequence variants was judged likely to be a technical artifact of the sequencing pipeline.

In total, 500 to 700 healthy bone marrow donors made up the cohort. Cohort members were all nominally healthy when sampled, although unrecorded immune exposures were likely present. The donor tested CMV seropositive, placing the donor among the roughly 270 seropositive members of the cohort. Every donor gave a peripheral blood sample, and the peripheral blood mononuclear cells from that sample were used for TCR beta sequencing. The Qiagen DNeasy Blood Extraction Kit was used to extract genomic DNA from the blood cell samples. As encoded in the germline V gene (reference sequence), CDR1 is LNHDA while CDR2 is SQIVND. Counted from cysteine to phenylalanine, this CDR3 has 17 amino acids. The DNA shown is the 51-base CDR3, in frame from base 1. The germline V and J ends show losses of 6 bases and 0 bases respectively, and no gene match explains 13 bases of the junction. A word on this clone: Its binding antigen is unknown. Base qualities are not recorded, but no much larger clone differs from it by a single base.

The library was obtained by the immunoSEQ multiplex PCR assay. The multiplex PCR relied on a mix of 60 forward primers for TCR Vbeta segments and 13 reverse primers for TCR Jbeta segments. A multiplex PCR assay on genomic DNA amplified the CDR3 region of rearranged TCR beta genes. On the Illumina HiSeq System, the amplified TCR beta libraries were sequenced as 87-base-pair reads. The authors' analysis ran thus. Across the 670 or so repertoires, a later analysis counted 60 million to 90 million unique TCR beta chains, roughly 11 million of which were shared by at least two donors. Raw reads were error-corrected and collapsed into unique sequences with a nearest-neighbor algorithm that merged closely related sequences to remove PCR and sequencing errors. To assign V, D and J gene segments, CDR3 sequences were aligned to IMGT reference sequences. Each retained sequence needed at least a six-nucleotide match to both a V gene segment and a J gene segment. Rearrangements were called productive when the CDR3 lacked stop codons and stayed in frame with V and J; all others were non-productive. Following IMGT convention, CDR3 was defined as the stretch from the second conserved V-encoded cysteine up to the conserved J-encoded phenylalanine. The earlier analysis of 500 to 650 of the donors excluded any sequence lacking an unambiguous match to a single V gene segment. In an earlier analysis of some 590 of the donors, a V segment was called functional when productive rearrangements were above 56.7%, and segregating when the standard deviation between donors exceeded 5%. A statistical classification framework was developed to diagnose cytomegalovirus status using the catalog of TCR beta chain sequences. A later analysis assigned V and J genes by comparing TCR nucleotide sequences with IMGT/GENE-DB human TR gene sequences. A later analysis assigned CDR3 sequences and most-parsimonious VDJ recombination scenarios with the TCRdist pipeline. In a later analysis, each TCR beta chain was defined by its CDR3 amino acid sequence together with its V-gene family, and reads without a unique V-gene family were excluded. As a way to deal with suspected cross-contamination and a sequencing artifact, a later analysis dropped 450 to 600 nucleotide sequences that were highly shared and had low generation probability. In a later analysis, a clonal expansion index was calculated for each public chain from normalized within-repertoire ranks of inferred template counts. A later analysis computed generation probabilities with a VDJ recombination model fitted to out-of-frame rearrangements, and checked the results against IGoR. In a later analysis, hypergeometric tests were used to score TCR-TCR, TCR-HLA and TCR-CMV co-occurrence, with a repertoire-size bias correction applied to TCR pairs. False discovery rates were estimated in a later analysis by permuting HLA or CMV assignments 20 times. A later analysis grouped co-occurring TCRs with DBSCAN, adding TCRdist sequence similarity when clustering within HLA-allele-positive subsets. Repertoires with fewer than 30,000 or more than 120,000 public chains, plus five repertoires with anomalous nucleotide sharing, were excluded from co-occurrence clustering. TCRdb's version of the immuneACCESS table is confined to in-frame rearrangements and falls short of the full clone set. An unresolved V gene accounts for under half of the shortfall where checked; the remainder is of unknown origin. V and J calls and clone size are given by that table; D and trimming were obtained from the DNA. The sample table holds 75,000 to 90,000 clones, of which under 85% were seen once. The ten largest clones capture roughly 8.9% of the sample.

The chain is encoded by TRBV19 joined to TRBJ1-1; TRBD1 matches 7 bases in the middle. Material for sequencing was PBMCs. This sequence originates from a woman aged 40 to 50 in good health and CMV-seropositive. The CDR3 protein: CASSPTGIGGMNTEAFF. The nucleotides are TGTGCCAGTAGCCCGACAGGGATCGGTGGCATGAACACTGAAGCTTTCTTT.